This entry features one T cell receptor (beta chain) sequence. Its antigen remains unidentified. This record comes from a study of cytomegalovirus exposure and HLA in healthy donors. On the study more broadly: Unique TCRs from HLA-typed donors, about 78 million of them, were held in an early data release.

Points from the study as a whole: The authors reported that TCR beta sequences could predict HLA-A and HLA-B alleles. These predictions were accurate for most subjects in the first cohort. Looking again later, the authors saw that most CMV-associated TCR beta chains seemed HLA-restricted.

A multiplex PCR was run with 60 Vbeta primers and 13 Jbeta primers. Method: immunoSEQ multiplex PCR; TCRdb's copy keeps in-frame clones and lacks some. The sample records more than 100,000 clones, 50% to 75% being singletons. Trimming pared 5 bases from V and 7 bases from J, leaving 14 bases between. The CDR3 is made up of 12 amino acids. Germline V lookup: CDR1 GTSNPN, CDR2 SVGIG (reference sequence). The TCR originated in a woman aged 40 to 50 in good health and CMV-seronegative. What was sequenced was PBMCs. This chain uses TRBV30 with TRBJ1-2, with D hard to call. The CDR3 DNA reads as TGTGCCTGGGGGTTGGAGCCGGGTGGCTACACCTTC. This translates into CAWGLEPGGYTF.